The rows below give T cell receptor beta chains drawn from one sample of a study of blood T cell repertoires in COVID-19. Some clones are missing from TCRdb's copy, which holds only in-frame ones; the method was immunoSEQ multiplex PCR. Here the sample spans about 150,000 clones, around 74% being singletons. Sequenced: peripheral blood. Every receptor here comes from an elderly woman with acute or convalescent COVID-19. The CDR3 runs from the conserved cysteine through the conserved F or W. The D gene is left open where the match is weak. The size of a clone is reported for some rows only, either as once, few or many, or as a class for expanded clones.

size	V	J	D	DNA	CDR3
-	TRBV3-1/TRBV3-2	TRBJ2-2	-	TGTGCCAGCAGCCAAGGGCAAACGAACACCGGGGAGCTGTTTTTT	CASSQGQTNTGELFF
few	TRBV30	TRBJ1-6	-	TGTGCCTGGAGTGTTTGGGCCGCTTCACCCCTCCACTTT	CAWSVWAASPLHF
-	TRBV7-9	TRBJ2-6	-	TGTGCCAGCAGCTTAGCGGGGGGTGTTAGCTCTGGGGCCAACGTCCTGACTTTC	CASSLAGGVSSGANVLTF
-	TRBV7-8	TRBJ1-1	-	TGTGCCAGCAGCATGCTCAGGGACACTGAAGCTTTCTTT	CASSMLRDTEAFF
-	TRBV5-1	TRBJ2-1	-	TGCGCCAGCAGCTCCCAAGTGAGCATCTCTGCCGATGAGCAGTTCTTC	CASSSQVSISADEQFF
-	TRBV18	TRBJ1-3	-	TGTGCCAGCTCACCAGGGGCCAATGGAAACACCATATATTTT	CASSPGANGNTIYF
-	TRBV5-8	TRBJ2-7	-	TGTGCCAGCAGCTTGCCATCCCTTAGGGGGAACGAGCAGTACTTC	CASSLPSLRGNEQYF
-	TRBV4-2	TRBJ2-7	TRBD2	TGTGCCAGCAGCCAAGAAGCGGGGATCCACTACGAGCAGTACTTC	CASSQEAGIHYEQYF
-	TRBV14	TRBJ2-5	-	TGTGCCAGCAGCCAAGAGCCGGGAAGGGCCCAGTACTTC	CASSQEPGRAQYF
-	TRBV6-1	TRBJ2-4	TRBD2	TGTGCCAGCAGTGATGGCGGGAGGGCGACGGGCAGGGAGTACATTCAGTACTTC	CASSDGGRATGREYIQYF
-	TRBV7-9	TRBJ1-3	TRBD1	TGTGCCAGCTCGCTCGGGGGACAGGGTAGAAACACCATATATTTT	CASSLGGQGRNTIYF
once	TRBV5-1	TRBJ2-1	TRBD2	TGCGCCAGCTCTCGTGGGACTAGCGGGAGTATAGATGAGCAGTTCTTC	CASSRGTSGSIDEQFF
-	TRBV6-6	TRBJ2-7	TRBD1	TGTGCCAGCAGATCCGGGACAGGGGTTCACTACGAGCAGTACTTC	CASRSGTGVHYEQYF
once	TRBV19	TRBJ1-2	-	TGTGCCAGTAGTATGGTACAGGGATCCTATGGCTACACCTTC	CASSMVQGSYGYTF
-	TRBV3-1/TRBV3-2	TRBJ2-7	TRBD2	TGTGCCAGCAGCCTAGGGGCTAGCGGGGGGGCCTACGAGCAGTACTTC	CASSLGASGGAYEQYF
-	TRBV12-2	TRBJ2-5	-	TGTGCAAGTCGCTTTCCCCGAGGAGAGGGCCAAGAGACCCAGTACTTC	CASRFPRGEGQETQYF